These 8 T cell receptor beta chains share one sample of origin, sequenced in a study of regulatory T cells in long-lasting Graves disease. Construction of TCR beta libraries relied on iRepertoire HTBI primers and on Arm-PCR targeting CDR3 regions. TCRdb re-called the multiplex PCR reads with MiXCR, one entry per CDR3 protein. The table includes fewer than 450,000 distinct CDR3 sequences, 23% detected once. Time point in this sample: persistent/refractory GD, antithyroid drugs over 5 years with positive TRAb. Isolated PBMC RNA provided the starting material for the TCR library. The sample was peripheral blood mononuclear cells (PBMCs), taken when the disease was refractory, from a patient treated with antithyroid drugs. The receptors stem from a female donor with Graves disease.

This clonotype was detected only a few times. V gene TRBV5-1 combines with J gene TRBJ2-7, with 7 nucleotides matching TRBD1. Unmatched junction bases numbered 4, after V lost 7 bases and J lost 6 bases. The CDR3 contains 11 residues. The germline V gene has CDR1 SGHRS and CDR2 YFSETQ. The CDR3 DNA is TGCGCCAGCGTAGGGGGCGGCGAGCAGTACTTC. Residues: CASVGGGEQYF. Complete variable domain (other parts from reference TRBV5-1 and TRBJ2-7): KAGVTQTPRYLIKTRGQQVTLSCSPISGHRSVSWYQQTPGQGLQFLFEYFSETQRNKGNFPGRFSGRQFSNSRSEMNVSTLELGDSALYLCASVGGGEQYFGPGTRLTVT.

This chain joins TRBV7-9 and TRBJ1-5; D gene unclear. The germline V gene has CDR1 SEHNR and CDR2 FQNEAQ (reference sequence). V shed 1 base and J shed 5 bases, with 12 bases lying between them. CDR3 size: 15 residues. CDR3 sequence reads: CASSLDYGVHQPQHF. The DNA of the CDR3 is TGTGCCAGCAGCTTAGACTACGGGGTGCATCAGCCCCAGCATTTT.

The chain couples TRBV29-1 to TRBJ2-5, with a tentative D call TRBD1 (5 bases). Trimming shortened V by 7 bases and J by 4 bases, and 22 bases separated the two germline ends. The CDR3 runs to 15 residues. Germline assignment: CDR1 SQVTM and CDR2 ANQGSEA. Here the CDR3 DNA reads TGCAGCGCCCATGGATCCCCAAGGGGCGGAGAGACCCAGTACTTC. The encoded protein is CSAHGSPRGGETQYF.

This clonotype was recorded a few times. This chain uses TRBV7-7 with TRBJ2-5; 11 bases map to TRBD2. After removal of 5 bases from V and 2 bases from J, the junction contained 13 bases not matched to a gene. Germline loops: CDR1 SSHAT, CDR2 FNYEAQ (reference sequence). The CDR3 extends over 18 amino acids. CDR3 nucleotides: TGTGCCAGCAGCCCTAGAGCTAGCGGGAGGTGGGGTCAAGAGACCCAGTACTTC. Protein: CASSPRASGRWGQETQYF.

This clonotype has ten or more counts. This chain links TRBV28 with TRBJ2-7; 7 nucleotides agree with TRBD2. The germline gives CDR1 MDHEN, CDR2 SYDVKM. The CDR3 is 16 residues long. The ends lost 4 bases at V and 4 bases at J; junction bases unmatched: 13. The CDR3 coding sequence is TGTGCCAGCAGTTCTTTAGGTCGCGGGAGAGATTACGAGCAGTACTTC. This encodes CASSSLGRGRDYEQYF. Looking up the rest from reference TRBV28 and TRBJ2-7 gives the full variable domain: DVKVTQSSRYLVKRTGEKVFLECVQDMDHENMFWYRQDPGLGLRLIYFSYDVKMKEKGDIPEGYSVSREKKERFSLILESASTNQTSMYLCASSSLGRGRDYEQYFGPGTRLTVT.

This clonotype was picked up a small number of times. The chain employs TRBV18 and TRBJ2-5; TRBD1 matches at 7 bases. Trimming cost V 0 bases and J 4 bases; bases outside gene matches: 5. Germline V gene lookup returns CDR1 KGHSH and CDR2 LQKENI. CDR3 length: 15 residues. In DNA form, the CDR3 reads TGTGCCAGCTCACCACCGAGCTCAGGGGGAGAGACCCAGTACTTC. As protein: CASSPPSSGGETQYF.

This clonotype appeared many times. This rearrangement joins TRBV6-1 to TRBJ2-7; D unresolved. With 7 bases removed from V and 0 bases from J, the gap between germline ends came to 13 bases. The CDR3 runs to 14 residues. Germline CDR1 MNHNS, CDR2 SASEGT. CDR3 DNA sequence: TGTGCCAGCACCAAACCTGGTGGCTCCTACGAGCAGTACTTC. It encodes CASTKPGGSYEQYF.

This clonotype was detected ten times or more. In DNA, the CDR3 is TGTGCCAGCAGCTCTGAGGAGGGCTGGGAGACCCAGTACTTC. This gives the protein CASSSEEGWETQYF. The chain couples TRBV5-6 to TRBJ2-5; D might be TRBD2 (6 bases). Germline CDR1 reads SGHDT; CDR2 reads YYEEEE. The CDR3 is made up of 14 amino acids. The V gene lost 3 bases and the J gene lost 5 bases, with 14 bases spanning the gap.